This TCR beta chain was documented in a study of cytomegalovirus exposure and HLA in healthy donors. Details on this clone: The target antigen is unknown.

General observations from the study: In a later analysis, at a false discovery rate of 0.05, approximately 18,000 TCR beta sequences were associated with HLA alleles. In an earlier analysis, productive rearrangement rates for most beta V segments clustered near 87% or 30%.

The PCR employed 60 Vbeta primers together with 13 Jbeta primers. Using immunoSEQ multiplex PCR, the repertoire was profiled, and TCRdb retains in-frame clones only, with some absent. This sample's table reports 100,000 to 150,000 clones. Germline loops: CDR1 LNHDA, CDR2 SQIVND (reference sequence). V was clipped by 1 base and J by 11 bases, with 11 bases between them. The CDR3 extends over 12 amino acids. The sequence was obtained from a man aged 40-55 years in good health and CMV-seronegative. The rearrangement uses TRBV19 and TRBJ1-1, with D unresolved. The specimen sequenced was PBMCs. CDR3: CASSIGGRGAFF. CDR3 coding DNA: TGTGCCAGTAGTATAGGAGGGAGAGGGGCTTTCTTT.